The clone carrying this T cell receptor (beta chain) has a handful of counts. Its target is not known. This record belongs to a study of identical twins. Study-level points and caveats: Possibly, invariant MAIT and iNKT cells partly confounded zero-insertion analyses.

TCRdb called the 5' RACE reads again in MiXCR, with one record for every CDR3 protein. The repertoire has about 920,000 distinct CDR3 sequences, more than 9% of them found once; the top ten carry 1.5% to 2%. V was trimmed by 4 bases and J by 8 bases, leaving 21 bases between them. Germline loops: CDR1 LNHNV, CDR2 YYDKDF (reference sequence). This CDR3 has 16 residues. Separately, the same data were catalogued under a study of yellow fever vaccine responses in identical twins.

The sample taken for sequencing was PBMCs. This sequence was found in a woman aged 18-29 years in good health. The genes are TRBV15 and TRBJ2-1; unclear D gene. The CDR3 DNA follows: TGTGCCACCAGCACGTCGTCCGCCCTAGGAACATATGAGCAGTTCTTC. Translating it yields CATSTSSALGTYEQFF. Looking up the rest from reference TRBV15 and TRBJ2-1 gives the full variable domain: DAMVIQNPRYQVTQFGKPVTLSCSQTLNHNVMYWYQQKSSQAPKLLFHYYDKDFNNEADTPDNFQSRRPNTSFCFLDIRSPGLGDTAMYLCATSTSSALGTYEQFFGPGTRLTVL.